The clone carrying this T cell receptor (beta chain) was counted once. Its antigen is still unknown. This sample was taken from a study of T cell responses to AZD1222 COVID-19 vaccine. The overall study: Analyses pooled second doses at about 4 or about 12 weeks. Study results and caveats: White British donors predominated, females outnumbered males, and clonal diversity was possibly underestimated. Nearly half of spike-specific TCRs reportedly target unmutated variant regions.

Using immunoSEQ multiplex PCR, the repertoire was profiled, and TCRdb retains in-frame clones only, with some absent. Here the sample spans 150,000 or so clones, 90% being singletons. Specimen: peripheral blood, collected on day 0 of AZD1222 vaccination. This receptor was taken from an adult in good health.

The CDR3 coding sequence is TGTGCCAGCAGTTTCAGGGTGGTTAATGAAAAACTGTTTTTT. Translation gives CASSFRVVNEKLFF. This chain connects TRBV27 to TRBJ1-4, with D perhaps matching TRBD1 (5 bases). In germline, CDR1 is MNHEY, CDR2 SMNVEV (reference sequence). The ends were cut back, 3 bases at V and 4 bases at J, with 9 bases in the middle. The CDR3 has 14 amino acids.